The clone carrying this T cell receptor (beta chain) has a handful of counts. The data belong to a study of blood T cell repertoires in COVID-19. Study overall: COVID-19 samples from acute and convalescent phases originated in the United States, Italy and Spain. PBMCs, B-cell-depleted T cells, or T cells provided the cDNA or gDNA that made up the material.

Per germline, CDR1 SGHRS and CDR2 YFSETQ. V gave up 4 bases and J gave up 7 bases; unmatched junction bases: 11. The CDR3 has 15 amino acids. Original analysis: Amplified reference gene primers provided the basis for estimating nucleated cell counts. TCRdb's copy holds only in-frame clones and misses some; the assay was immunoSEQ multiplex PCR. D and trimming were read from the DNA, whereas the V and J calls and clone size are those reported in that table. The table includes some 89,000 clones, approximately 82% detected once. The rearrangement joins TRBV5-1 to TRBJ2-1, with 7 nucleotides matching TRBD2. The clonotype comes from a woman aged 80 or over with acute or convalescent COVID-19. The sequencing input was peripheral blood. DNA for the CDR3: TGCGCCAGCAGCGCCAATCGGGGGGATGGGAATGAGCAGTTCTTC. Translating it yields CASSANRGDGNEQFF.